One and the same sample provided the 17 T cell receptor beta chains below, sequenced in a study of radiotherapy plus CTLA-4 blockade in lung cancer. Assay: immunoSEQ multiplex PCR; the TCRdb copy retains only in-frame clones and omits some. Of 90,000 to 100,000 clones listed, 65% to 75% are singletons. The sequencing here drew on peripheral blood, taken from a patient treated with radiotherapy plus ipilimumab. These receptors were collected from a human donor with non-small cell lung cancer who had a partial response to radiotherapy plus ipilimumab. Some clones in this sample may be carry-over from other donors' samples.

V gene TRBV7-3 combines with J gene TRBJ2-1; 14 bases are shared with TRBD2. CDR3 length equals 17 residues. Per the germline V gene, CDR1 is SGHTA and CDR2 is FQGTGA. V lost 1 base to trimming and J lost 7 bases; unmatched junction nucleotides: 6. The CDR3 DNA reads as TGTGCCAGCAGCTTAAGTCGACTAGCGGGAGGGTTAAATGAGCAGTTCTTC. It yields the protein CASSLSRLAGGLNEQFF.

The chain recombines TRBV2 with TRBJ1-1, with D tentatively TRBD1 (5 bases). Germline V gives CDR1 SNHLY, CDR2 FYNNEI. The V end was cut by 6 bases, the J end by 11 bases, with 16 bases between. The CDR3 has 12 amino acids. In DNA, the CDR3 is TGTGCCAGCAGAAAATTAACAGGTCCGGCTTTCTTT. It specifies CASRKLTGPAFF.

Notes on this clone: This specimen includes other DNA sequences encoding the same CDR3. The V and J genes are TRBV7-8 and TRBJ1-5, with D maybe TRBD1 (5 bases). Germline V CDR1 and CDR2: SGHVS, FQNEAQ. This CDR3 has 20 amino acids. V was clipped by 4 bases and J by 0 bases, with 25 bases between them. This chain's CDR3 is CASSSTAGGLRFGSNQPQHF. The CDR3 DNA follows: TGTGCCAGCAGCTCCACCGCCGGGGGACTCAGATTCGGTAGCAATCAGCCCCAGCATTTT.

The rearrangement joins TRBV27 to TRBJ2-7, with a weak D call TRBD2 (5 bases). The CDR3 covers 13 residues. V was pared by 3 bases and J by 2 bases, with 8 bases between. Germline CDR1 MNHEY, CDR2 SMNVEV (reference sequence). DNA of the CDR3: TGTGCCAGCAGTTTCGGGGTAACCTACGAGCAGTACTTC. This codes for CASSFGVTYEQYF.

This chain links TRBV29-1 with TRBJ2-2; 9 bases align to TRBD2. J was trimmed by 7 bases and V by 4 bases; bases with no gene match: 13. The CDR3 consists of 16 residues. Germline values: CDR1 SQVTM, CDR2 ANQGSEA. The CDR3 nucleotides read TGCAGCGTTGTTGGGAATGGGCGGGAGGGTATCGGGGAGCTGTTTTTT. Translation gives CSVVGNGREGIGELFF.

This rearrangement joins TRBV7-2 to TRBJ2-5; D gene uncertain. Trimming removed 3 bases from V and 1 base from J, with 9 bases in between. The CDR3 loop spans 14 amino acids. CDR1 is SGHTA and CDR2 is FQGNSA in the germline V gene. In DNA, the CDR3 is TGTGCCAGCAGCTTTAGCACCTTCCAAGAGACCCAGTACTTC. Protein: CASSFSTFQETQYF.

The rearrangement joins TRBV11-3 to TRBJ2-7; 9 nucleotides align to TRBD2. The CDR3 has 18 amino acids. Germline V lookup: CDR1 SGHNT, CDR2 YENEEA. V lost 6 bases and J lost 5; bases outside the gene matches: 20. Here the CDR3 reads CASSLTWGLARIGDEQYF. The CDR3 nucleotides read TGTGCCAGCAGTCTTACCTGGGGACTAGCCCGAATAGGCGACGAGCAGTACTTC.

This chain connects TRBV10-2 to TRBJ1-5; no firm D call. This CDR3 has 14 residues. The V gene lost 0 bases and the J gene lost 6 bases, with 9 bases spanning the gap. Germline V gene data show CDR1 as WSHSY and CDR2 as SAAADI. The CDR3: CASSESQVSQPQHF. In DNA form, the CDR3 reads TGCGCCAGCAGTGAGTCCCAGGTCTCTCAGCCCCAGCATTTT.

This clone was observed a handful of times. The CDR3 DNA follows: TGCGCCAGCAGCCAAGATCCCCCGCGGAGAGTAGGCTACAATGAGCAGTTCTTC. Protein product: CASSQDPPRRVGYNEQFF. The V call is TRBV4-3, the J call TRBJ2-1, with no clear D. V shed 0 bases and J shed 3 bases, with 18 bases lying between them. Germline assignment: CDR1 LGHNA and CDR2 YSLEER. This CDR3 region has 18 residues.

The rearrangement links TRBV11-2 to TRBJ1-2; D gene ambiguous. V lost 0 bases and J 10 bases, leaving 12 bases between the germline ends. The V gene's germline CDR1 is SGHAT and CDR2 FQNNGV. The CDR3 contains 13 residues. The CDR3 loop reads CASSLDLPSFYTF. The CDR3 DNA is TGTGCCAGCAGCTTAGATCTTCCCTCTTTCTACACCTTC.

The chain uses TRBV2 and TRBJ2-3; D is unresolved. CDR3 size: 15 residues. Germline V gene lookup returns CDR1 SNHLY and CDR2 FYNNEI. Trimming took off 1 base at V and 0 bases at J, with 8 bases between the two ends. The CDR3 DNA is TGTGCCAGCAGTGAAGGGCCCTCCAGCACAGATACGCAGTATTTT. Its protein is CASSEGPSSTDTQYF.

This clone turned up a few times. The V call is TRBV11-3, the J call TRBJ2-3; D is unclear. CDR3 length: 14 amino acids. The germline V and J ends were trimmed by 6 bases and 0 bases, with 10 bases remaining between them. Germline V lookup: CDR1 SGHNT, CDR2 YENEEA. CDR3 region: CASRRRDSTDTQYF. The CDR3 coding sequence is TGTGCCAGCAGGAGAAGAGATAGCACAGATACGCAGTATTTT.

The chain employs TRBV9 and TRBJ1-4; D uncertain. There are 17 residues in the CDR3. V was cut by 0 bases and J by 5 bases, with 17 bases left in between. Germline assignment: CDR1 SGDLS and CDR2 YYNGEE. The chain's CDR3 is CASSVGSVREKNEKLFF. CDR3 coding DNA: TGTGCCAGCAGCGTAGGGTCCGTACGGGAAAAAAATGAAAAACTGTTTTTT.

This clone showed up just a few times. As DNA, the CDR3 is TGTGCCAGTAACAGGGCCCTCATGAACACTGAAGCTTTCTTT. Its protein is CASNRALMNTEAFF. The chain recombines TRBV19 with TRBJ1-1; the D gene is possibly TRBD1 (6 bases). Trimming took off 7 bases at V and 0 bases at J, with 12 bases between the two ends. CDR3 length: 14 amino acids. Germline V gene sequence: CDR1 LNHDA, CDR2 SQIVND (reference sequence).

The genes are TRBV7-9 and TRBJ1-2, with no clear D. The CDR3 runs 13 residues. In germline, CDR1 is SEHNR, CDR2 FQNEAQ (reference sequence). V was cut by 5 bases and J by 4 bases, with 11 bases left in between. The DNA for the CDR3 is TGTGCCAGCAGCACATCAGGTACCTATGGCTACACCTTC. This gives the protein CASSTSGTYGYTF.

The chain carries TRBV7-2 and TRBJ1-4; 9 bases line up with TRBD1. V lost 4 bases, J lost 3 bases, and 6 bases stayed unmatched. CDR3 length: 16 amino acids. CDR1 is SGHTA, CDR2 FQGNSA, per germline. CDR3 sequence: CASSSDRDRANEKLFF. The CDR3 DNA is TGTGCCAGCAGCTCGGACCGGGACAGGGCTAATGAAAAACTGTTTTTT.

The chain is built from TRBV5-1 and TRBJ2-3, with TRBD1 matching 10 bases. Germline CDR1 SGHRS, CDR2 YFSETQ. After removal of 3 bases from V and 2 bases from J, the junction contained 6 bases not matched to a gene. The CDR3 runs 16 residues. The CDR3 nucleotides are TGCGCCAGCAGCTCCTCCGGGACAGGGGCCACAGATACGCAGTATTTT. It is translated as CASSSSGTGATDTQYF. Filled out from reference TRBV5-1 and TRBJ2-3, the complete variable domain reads KAGVTQTPRYLIKTRGQQVTLSCSPISGHRSVSWYQQTPGQGLQFLFEYFSETQRNKGNFPGRFSGRQFSNSRSEMNVSTLELGDSALYLCASSSSGTGATDTQYFGPGTRLTVL.